The clone carrying this T cell receptor beta chain appeared a few times. The data stem from a study of molecular identifiers for immune sequencing clone quantification. Bulk TCR libraries were made with methods that had been previously described and with listed TCR primers. A single record per CDR3 protein comes from TCRdb applying MiXCR to the PCR reads. This sample has more than 450,000 distinct CDR3 sequences; around 23% occur once, and the top ten carry 0.7% to 0.9%. V was trimmed by 1 base and J by 3 bases, leaving 13 bases between them. Germline assignment: CDR1 LGHNA and CDR2 YNFKEQ. This CDR3 contains 15 residues.

The source is a human donor in good health. Some libraries in this study had Jurkat cell RNA spiked in. This rearrangement joins TRBV4-2 to TRBJ2-7; unclear D gene. The sample comprised naive CD8+ T cells from blood, with Jurkat cell RNA spiked in. Documented subset: FACS-sorted CD8+CD4-CCR7+CD45RA+ naive T cells. CDR3 in DNA: TGTGCCAGCAGCCAAGGTGGGTCGACGATCTACGAGCAGTACTTC. Its translation: CASSQGGSTIYEQYF.